A selection of T cell receptor beta chains follows, all from one sample in a study of human T cells and chemical hapten exposure. MiXCR, run by TCRdb on the RACE reads, gives a single entry per CDR3 protein. This table has some 300,000 distinct CDR3 sequences, 5.5% appearing once. This material consisted of whole blood, taken in connection with sensitization to the hapten diphenylcyclopropenone (DPC). These receptors came from a young woman with alopecia areata. Some clones in this sample may be carry-over from other donors' samples. Both conserved end residues are trimmed from each CDR3. Fields, in order: J gene, V gene, CDR3 protein.

j_gene: TRBJ1-3
v_gene: TRBV7-3
CDR3aa: ASRPRDANTIY

j_gene: TRBJ1-1
v_gene: TRBV7-2
CDR3aa: ASSFGRDSEAF

j_gene: TRBJ1-5
v_gene: TRBV6-2/TRBV6-3
CDR3aa: ASTHPVGSFNQPQH

j_gene: TRBJ2-3
v_gene: TRBV6-6
CDR3aa: ASSKDRGADPDTRY

j_gene: TRBJ2-3
v_gene: TRBV12-3/TRBV12-4
CDR3aa: ASSASSGGGGDTQY

j_gene: TRBJ1-1
v_gene: TRBV9
CDR3aa: ASSVDTGVTEAF

j_gene: TRBJ1-1
v_gene: TRBV2
CDR3aa: ASSAVVNTEAF

j_gene: TRBJ2-1
v_gene: TRBV7-9
CDR3aa: ASSRTASYNEQF

j_gene: TRBJ2-4
v_gene: TRBV14
CDR3aa: ASLQRPHGKNIQY

j_gene: TRBJ1-6
v_gene: TRBV4-3
CDR3aa: ASSQTWGAGPLH

j_gene: TRBJ2-2
v_gene: TRBV6-2/TRBV6-3
CDR3aa: ASKGRQGLAGELF

j_gene: TRBJ2-7
v_gene: TRBV4-3
CDR3aa: ASSQDRGAGNEQY

j_gene: TRBJ1-2
v_gene: TRBV5-1
CDR3aa: ASSQDSNGYT

j_gene: TRBJ1-5
v_gene: TRBV6-1
CDR3aa: ASSDTAPNSQPQH

j_gene: TRBJ1-1
v_gene: TRBV6-1
CDR3aa: ASTNRVGAERKYNTEAF

j_gene: TRBJ2-1
v_gene: TRBV6-6
CDR3aa: ASTDRGSYNEQF

j_gene: TRBJ1-4
v_gene: TRBV28
CDR3aa: ASSFWSEGNEKLF

j_gene: TRBJ2-4
v_gene: TRBV28
CDR3aa: ASRPLAEKNIQY

j_gene: TRBJ2-3
v_gene: TRBV9
CDR3aa: ASSFWDTPDTQY

j_gene: TRBJ2-2
v_gene: TRBV28
CDR3aa: ASSLGLANTGELF

j_gene: TRBJ2-2
v_gene: TRBV6-5
CDR3aa: ASSRSGAQNTGELF

j_gene: TRBJ1-1
v_gene: TRBV6-5
CDR3aa: ASSYEAGEFTEAF

j_gene: TRBJ2-7
v_gene: TRBV28
CDR3aa: ASSLPGLYEQY

j_gene: TRBJ1-2
v_gene: TRBV7-8
CDR3aa: ASSLEYPEGNYGYT

j_gene: TRBJ2-3
v_gene: TRBV6-5
CDR3aa: ASSNLGQPYTDTQY

j_gene: TRBJ2-1
v_gene: TRBV20-1
CDR3aa: SAPGDLYNEQF

j_gene: TRBJ1-1
v_gene: TRBV20-1
CDR3aa: SAQKTNTEAF

j_gene: TRBJ2-3
v_gene: TRBV18
CDR3aa: ASSPTQGVTDTQY